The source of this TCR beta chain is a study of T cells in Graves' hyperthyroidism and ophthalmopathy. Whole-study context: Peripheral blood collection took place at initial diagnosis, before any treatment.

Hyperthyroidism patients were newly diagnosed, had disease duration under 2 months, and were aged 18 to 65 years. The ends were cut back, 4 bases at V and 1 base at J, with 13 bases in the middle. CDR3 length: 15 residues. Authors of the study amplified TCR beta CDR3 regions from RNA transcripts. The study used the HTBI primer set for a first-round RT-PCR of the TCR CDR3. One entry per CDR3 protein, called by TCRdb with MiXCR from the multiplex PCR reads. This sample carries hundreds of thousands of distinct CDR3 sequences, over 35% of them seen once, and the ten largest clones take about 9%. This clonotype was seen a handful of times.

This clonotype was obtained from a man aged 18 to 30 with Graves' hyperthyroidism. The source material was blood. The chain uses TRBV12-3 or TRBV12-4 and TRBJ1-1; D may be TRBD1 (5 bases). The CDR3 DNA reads TGTGCCAGCAGTTCCGAGGGGAACGGGAACACTGAAGCTTTCTTT. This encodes CASSSEGNGNTEAFF.